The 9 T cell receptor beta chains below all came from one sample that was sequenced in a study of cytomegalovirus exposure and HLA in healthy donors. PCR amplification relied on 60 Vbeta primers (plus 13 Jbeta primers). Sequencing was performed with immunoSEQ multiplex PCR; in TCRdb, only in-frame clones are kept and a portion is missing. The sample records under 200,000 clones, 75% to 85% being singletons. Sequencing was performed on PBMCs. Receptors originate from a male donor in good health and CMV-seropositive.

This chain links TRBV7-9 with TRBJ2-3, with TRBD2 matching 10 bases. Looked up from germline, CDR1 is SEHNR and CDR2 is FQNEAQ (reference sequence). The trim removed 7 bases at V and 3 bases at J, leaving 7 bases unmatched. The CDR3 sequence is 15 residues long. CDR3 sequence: CASNQRGGPTDTQYF. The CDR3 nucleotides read TGTGCCAGCAACCAGCGGGGGGGCCCGACAGATACGCAGTATTTT.

CDR3 amino acids: CASSSPRLGGANIQYF. CDR3 sequence (DNA): TGTGCCAGCAGTTCCCCCCGATTGGGGGGGGCAAACATTCAGTACTTC. This sequence joins TRBV28 and TRBJ2-4; D possibly corresponds to TRBD2 (7 bases). The V end lost 4 bases, the J end lost 6 bases, and 19 bases lay between the germline ends. This CDR3 has 16 amino acids. Germline CDR1 and CDR2: MDHEN and SYDVKM. Using reference TRBV28 and TRBJ2-4 for the parts outside the CDR3, the full variable domain is DVKVTQSSRYLVKRTGEKVFLECVQDMDHENMFWYRQDPGLGLRLIYFSYDVKMKEKGDIPEGYSVSREKKERFSLILESASTNQTSMYLCASSSPRLGGANIQYFGAGTRLSVL.

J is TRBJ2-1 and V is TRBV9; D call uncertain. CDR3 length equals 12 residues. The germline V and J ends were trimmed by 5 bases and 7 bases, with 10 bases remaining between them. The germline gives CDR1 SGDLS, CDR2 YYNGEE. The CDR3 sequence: CASSTAWNEQFF. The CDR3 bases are TGTGCCAGCAGTACAGCCTGGAATGAGCAGTTCTTC.

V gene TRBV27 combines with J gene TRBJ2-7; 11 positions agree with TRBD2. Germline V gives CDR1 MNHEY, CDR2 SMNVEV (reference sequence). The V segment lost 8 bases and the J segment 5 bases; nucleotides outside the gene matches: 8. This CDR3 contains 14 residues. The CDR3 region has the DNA TGTGCCAGCGCCTTAGCGGGAGGGTACGACGAGCAGTACTTC. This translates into CASALAGGYDEQYF.

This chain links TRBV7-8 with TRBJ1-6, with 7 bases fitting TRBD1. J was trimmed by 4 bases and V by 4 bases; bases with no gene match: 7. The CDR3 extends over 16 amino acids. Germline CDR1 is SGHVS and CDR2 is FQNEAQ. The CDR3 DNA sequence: TGTGCCAGCAGCTCCGGGGCGGGACAGTATAATTCACCCCTCCACTTT. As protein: CASSSGAGQYNSPLHF.

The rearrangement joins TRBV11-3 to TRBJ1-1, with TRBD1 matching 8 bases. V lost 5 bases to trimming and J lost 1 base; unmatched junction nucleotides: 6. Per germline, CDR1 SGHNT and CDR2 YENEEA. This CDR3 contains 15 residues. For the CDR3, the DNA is TGTGCCAGCAGCGAGGGACAGGCGCCGAACACTGAAGCTTTCTTT. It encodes CASSEGQAPNTEAFF. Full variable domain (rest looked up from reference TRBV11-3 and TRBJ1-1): EAGVVQSPRYKIIEKKQPVAFWCNPISGHNTLYWYLQNLGQGPELLIRYENEEAVDDSQLPKDRFSAERLKGVDSTLKIQPAELGDSAVYLCASSEGQAPNTEAFFGQGTRLTVV.

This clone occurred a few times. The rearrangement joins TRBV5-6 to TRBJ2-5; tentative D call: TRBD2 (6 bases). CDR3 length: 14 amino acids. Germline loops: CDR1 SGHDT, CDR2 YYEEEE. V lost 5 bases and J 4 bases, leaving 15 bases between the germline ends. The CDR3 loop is CASRPEGRGETQYF. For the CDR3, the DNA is TGTGCCAGCAGGCCGGAGGGAAGGGGAGAGACCCAGTACTTC.

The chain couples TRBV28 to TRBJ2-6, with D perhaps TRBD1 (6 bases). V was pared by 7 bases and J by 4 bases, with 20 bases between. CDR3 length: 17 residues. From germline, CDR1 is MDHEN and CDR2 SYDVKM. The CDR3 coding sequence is TGTGCCAGCACCTCCGGGACAATGTCTTCCGGGGCCAACGTCCTGACTTTC. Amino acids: CASTSGTMSSGANVLTF.

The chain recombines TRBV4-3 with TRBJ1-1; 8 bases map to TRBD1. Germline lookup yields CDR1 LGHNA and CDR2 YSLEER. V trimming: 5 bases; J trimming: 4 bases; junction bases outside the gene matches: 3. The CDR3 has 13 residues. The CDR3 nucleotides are TGCGCCAGCAGCTCAGGGGGCCGCACTGAAGCTTTCTTT. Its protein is CASSSGGRTEAFF.